The clone carrying this T cell receptor beta chain was found many times. The antigen is undetermined. The time point was: sample taken at primary tumor resection. Whole RNA from tumor, nontumor lung or frozen PBMC was sequenced unsorted. Donation came from approximately 69 patients with untreated early-stage non-small cell lung cancer. CDR1 and CDR2 (germline): KGHDR, SFDVKD. The CDR3 contains 16 residues. J lost 1 base, V lost 2 bases, and 3 bases had no gene match. The data derive from a study of spatial heterogeneity in lung cancer. About the study: Sequence detection consistently recorded a greater number of beta-chain than alpha-chain sequences. The study observed each unique TCR and UMI combination more than ten times on average in raw reads.

TCRdb re-called the 5' RACE reads through MiXCR, storing one row per CDR3 protein. The table records 22,000 or so distinct CDR3 sequences, about 4.3% of them present only once. Study results and caveats: Tumor TCRs that were ubiquitous and expanded showed up in blood more at resection than follow-up.

This sequence was found in a male donor with early-stage non-small cell lung cancer. The rearrangement uses TRBV24-1 and TRBJ2-3, with 9 nucleotides matching TRBD2. Source: PBMCs, taken at surgery. Here the CDR3 reads CATSDYIAGGTDTQYF. CDR3 bases: TGTGCCACCAGTGATTACATAGCGGGAGGCACAGATACGCAGTATTTT.